Listed below are T cell receptor beta chains from one sample, sequenced in a study of shared clonotypes between healthy human individuals. The method was immunoSEQ multiplex PCR; TCRdb's version includes in-frame clones alone and lacks a portion of them. This table has more than 2 million clones, about 93% appearing once. Sequenced input: naive CD8+ T cells from PBMCs. The receptors shown here come from a man aged 18 to 29 in good health. Some clones in this sample may be carry-over from other donors' samples. The CDR3 runs from the conserved cysteine through the conserved F or W. Fields, in order: CDR3 length, clone size, J gene, V gene, D gene, CDR3 DNA, CDR3 protein. The D gene is left open where the match is weak. Expanded clones are given a class, and other clones once, few, many or no size at all.

CDR3 length: 14
clone size: NA
J gene: TRBJ2-7
V gene: TRBV9
D gene: NA
CDR3 DNA: TGTGCCAGCAGCCCGAAAGTTAAAGGCTACGAGCAGTACTTC
CDR3 protein: CASSPKVKGYEQYF

CDR3 length: 16
clone size: NA
J gene: TRBJ2-5
V gene: TRBV27
D gene: NA
CDR3 DNA: TGTGCCAGCAGTTTACTCCCATCTCAGGGGTTAGAGACCCAGTACTTC
CDR3 protein: CASSLLPSQGLETQYF

CDR3 length: 15
clone size: NA
J gene: TRBJ2-6
V gene: TRBV28
D gene: TRBD1
CDR3 DNA: TGTGCCAGCAGTTCGACAGGGGCTGGGGCCAACGTCCTGACTTTC
CDR3 protein: CASSSTGAGANVLTF

CDR3 length: 14
clone size: NA
J gene: TRBJ2-5
V gene: TRBV12-5
D gene: NA
CDR3 DNA: TGTGCTAGTGGTTCCTGGACACACCAAGAGACCCAGTACTTC
CDR3 protein: CASGSWTHQETQYF

CDR3 length: 14
clone size: NA
J gene: TRBJ2-1
V gene: TRBV10-3
D gene: TRBD2
CDR3 DNA: TGTGCCATCAGCGCTCCGGGAGGTGAGAATGAGCAGTTCTTC
CDR3 protein: CAISAPGGENEQFF

CDR3 length: 12
clone size: NA
J gene: TRBJ1-5
V gene: TRBV5-1
D gene: NA
CDR3 DNA: TGCGCCAGCAGCTTGGGGAATCAGCCCCAGCATTTT
CDR3 protein: CASSLGNQPQHF

CDR3 length: 15
clone size: NA
J gene: TRBJ2-1
V gene: TRBV7-9
D gene: NA
CDR3 DNA: TGTGCCAGCAGCTTCACAGTCTCCTACGACAATGAGCAGTTCTTC
CDR3 protein: CASSFTVSYDNEQFF

CDR3 length: 15
clone size: few
J gene: TRBJ1-1
V gene: TRBV10-2
D gene: TRBD1
CDR3 DNA: TGCGCCAGCAGTGAGTGGTTTCAGGGGGGCACTGAAGCTTTCTTT
CDR3 protein: CASSEWFQGGTEAFF

CDR3 length: 15
clone size: once
J gene: TRBJ2-7
V gene: TRBV27
D gene: TRBD1
CDR3 DNA: TGTGCCAGCAGTTTATTCCCGGCAGGGGGCTACGAGCAGTACTTC
CDR3 protein: CASSLFPAGGYEQYF

CDR3 length: 15
clone size: NA
J gene: TRBJ1-1
V gene: TRBV10-3
D gene: NA
CDR3 DNA: TGTGCCATCAGTGACCCCGGGAGGGCCAACACTGAAGCTTTCTTT
CDR3 protein: CAISDPGRANTEAFF

CDR3 length: 19
clone size: NA
J gene: TRBJ2-1
V gene: TRBV7-9
D gene: NA
CDR3 DNA: TGTGCCAGCAGCTTGGGGGACCTCACCGGACTTGGGAGGTACAATGAGCAGTTCTTC
CDR3 protein: CASSLGDLTGLGRYNEQFF

CDR3 length: 13
clone size: once
J gene: TRBJ2-1
V gene: TRBV19
D gene: NA
CDR3 DNA: TGTGCCAGTAGTATTCACGGGGTCGATGAGCAGTTCTTC
CDR3 protein: CASSIHGVDEQFF

CDR3 length: 14
clone size: NA
J gene: TRBJ2-7
V gene: TRBV28
D gene: NA
CDR3 DNA: TGTGCCAGCAGACCGCGGCCATCTACCTACGAGCAGTACTTC
CDR3 protein: CASRPRPSTYEQYF

CDR3 length: 19
clone size: NA
J gene: TRBJ2-4
V gene: TRBV4-1
D gene: TRBD2
CDR3 DNA: TGCGCCAGCAGCCAAGAGCAGCGGGAGGGATCGGCAGCCAAAAACATTCAGTACTTC
CDR3 protein: CASSQEQREGSAAKNIQYF

CDR3 length: 15
clone size: NA
J gene: TRBJ1-2
V gene: TRBV14
D gene: NA
CDR3 DNA: TGTGCCAGCAGCCAAGATCTAAGGGCAGTCTATGGCTACACCTTC
CDR3 protein: CASSQDLRAVYGYTF

CDR3 length: 14
clone size: NA
J gene: TRBJ2-7
V gene: TRBV13
D gene: NA
CDR3 DNA: TGTGCCAGCAGCTTGCTAGCGCGCGCCTACGAGCAGTACTTC
CDR3 protein: CASSLLARAYEQYF

CDR3 length: 15
clone size: few
J gene: TRBJ1-1
V gene: TRBV9
D gene: TRBD1
CDR3 DNA: TGTGCCAGCAGCGAAAGGACAGGTCTGAACACTGAAGCTTTCTTT
CDR3 protein: CASSERTGLNTEAFF

CDR3 length: 16
clone size: NA
J gene: TRBJ1-2
V gene: TRBV5-8
D gene: NA
CDR3 DNA: TGTGCCAGCAGCTTGGTTTTCTCCACCCTAGGATATGGCTACACCTTC
CDR3 protein: CASSLVFSTLGYGYTF

CDR3 length: 14
clone size: NA
J gene: TRBJ1-1
V gene: TRBV5-1
D gene: TRBD1
CDR3 DNA: TGCGCCAGCAGCGTACGGGACAGGAACACTGAAGCTTTCTTT
CDR3 protein: CASSVRDRNTEAFF

CDR3 length: 16
clone size: NA
J gene: TRBJ2-1
V gene: TRBV7-9
D gene: NA
CDR3 DNA: TGTGCCAGCAGCTTAGGTGGGACATATTCCTACAATGAGCAGTTCTTC
CDR3 protein: CASSLGGTYSYNEQFF

CDR3 length: 15
clone size: NA
J gene: TRBJ1-3
V gene: TRBV11-2
D gene: NA
CDR3 DNA: TGTGCCAGCAGCTTCGAGGGAGTCAATGGAAACACCATATATTTT
CDR3 protein: CASSFEGVNGNTIYF

CDR3 length: 14
clone size: NA
J gene: TRBJ2-5
V gene: TRBV28
D gene: TRBD2
CDR3 DNA: TGTGCCAGCACCAAGCGCGGGGGGGTCGAGACCCAGTACTTC
CDR3 protein: CASTKRGGVETQYF

CDR3 length: 16
clone size: once
J gene: TRBJ2-7
V gene: TRBV7-8
D gene: NA
CDR3 DNA: TGTGCCAGCAGCTTACGGTCTGGCAGGGTCTCCTACGAGCAGTACTTC
CDR3 protein: CASSLRSGRVSYEQYF

CDR3 length: 15
clone size: NA
J gene: TRBJ2-5
V gene: TRBV11-2
D gene: TRBD1
CDR3 DNA: TGTGCCAGCAGCGACCCGGGACAGGTGGGAGAGACCCAGTACTTC
CDR3 protein: CASSDPGQVGETQYF

CDR3 length: 13
clone size: NA
J gene: TRBJ1-5
V gene: TRBV7-9
D gene: NA
CDR3 DNA: TGTGCCAGCAGCTCTCGGTTCAATCAGCCCCAGCATTTT
CDR3 protein: CASSSRFNQPQHF

CDR3 length: 17
clone size: NA
J gene: TRBJ2-5
V gene: TRBV7-2
D gene: NA
CDR3 DNA: TGTGCCAGCAGCTCCCCAGTGGAGGTAGTCTTGGAGGAGACCCAGTACTTC
CDR3 protein: CASSSPVEVVLEETQYF

CDR3 length: 12
clone size: NA
J gene: TRBJ2-1
V gene: TRBV7-6
D gene: NA
CDR3 DNA: TGTGCCAGCAGCTTAGGGTACAATGAGCAGTTCTTC
CDR3 protein: CASSLGYNEQFF

CDR3 length: 14
clone size: NA
J gene: TRBJ2-7
V gene: TRBV11-2
D gene: NA
CDR3 DNA: TGTGCCAGCAGCCAAATCAGGGAGCCGTACGAGCAGTACTTC
CDR3 protein: CASSQIREPYEQYF

CDR3 length: 16
clone size: NA
J gene: TRBJ2-5
V gene: TRBV11-3
D gene: NA
CDR3 DNA: TGTGCCAGCAGCTTAGATAACGGGGTCTACCAAGAGACCCAGTACTTC
CDR3 protein: CASSLDNGVYQETQYF

CDR3 length: 15
clone size: NA
J gene: TRBJ2-7
V gene: TRBV4-1
D gene: TRBD2
CDR3 DNA: TGCGCCAGCAGCCTCGGGACTAGCGGTAACTACGAGCAGTACTTC
CDR3 protein: CASSLGTSGNYEQYF

CDR3 length: 12
clone size: NA
J gene: TRBJ2-1
V gene: TRBV6-5
D gene: TRBD1
CDR3 DNA: TGTGCCAGCAGCTACGGGACAGGGGTGCAGTTCTTC
CDR3 protein: CASSYGTGVQFF